The 15 T cell receptor beta chains reported below all come from one sample, sequenced in a study of graft-versus-host responses after intestinal transplantation. These receptors' targets are unknown. Sequenced by immunoSEQ multiplex PCR; TCRdb stores in-frame clones only, minus some. The data hold 96,000 or so clones, with 92% observed a single time. This material consisted of unstimulated CD4+ T cells sorted from spleen or lymph node cells, taken before intestinal transplant. These receptors all come from a human donor who received an intestinal transplant.

The chain uses TRBV12-1 and TRBJ1-2. TRBV12-1 is an annotated pseudogene. The CDR3 extends over 12 amino acids. The CDR3 is CASSSTYYGYTF. CDR3 DNA: TGTGCCAGCAGCTCAACTTACTATGGCTACACCTTC.

The rearrangement uses TRBV6-1 and TRBJ1-4; TRBD1 agrees at 11 bases. Germline V gene data show CDR1 as MNHNS and CDR2 as SASEGT. The length of the CDR3 is 14 residues. The V and J ends lost 5 bases and 7 bases, in that order; junction bases with no gene match: 3. The CDR3 region has the DNA TGTGCCAGCAGTCCCGGGACAGGGGGTGAAAAACTGTTTTTT. Translated: CASSPGTGGEKLFF.

In DNA, the CDR3 is TGTGCCAGCAGTGAATGGGCAGGAGGTTACAATGAGCAGTTCTTC. This translates into CASSEWAGGYNEQFF. This chain links TRBV6-1 with TRBJ2-1, with a possible D match to TRBD2 (5 bases). V shed 2 bases and J shed 4 bases, with 12 bases lying between them. This CDR3 contains 15 residues. Per the germline V gene, CDR1 is MNHNS and CDR2 is SASEGT.

The chain combines TRBV5-4 with TRBJ2-2, with D possibly matching TRBD2 (6 bases). Trimming left V 7 bases short and J 6 bases short, with 16 bases between. This CDR3 has 14 amino acids. Germline V gene lookup returns CDR1 SGHNT and CDR2 YYREEE (reference sequence). The DNA of the CDR3 is TGTGCCAGCTTTTCGAGACTAGTCCCCGGGGAGCTGTTTTTT. It yields the protein CASFSRLVPGELFF.

The chain is built from TRBV27 and TRBJ2-1, with 10 bases fitting TRBD1. The CDR3 covers 14 residues. Germline V CDR1 and CDR2: MNHEY, SMNVEV (reference sequence). V dropped 6 bases and J dropped 7; count of bases not matched to a gene: 6. CDR3 residues: CASSPWTGGNEQFF. The CDR3 DNA is TGTGCCAGCAGCCCGTGGACAGGGGGAAATGAGCAGTTCTTC.

In this sample, this clone turned up once. This CDR3 reads CASSQDLLGDTEAFF. CDR3 nucleotide sequence: TGTGCCAGCAGCCAAGATCTTCTCGGGGACACTGAAGCTTTCTTT. The chain has TRBV4-2 and TRBJ1-1; D unclear. V was pared by 0 bases and J by 3 bases, with 11 bases between. This CDR3 has 15 residues. Germline CDR1 and CDR2: LGHNA and YNFKEQ.

The chain uses TRBV4-2 and TRBJ2-7; 9 bases line up with TRBD2. Germline V gives CDR1 LGHNA, CDR2 YNFKEQ. The length of the CDR3 is 16 residues. The junction had 9 bases not matched to a gene; V was cut back by 0 bases and J by 6 bases. This CDR3 reads CASSQDHGREGGEQYF. The CDR3 DNA sequence: TGTGCCAGCAGCCAAGATCATGGGCGGGAGGGCGGCGAGCAGTACTTC.

This clone was counted a single time. The rearrangement joins TRBV2 to TRBJ2-1; TRBD1 matches 9 bases. There are 15 residues in the CDR3. The trim removed 4 bases at V and 2 bases at J, leaving 3 bases unmatched. Germline values: CDR1 SNHLY, CDR2 FYNNEI. The CDR3 sequence is CASSADRGTYNEQFF. CDR3 DNA sequence: TGTGCCAGCAGTGCGGACAGGGGTACCTACAATGAGCAGTTCTTC.

This chain links TRBV7-2 with TRBJ2-1; D is possibly TRBD1 (8 bases). Germline V gene lookup returns CDR1 SGHTA and CDR2 FQGNSA. The CDR3 is 14 amino acids. With 5 bases removed from V and 3 bases from J, the gap between germline ends came to 11 bases. CDR3 sequence (DNA): TGTGCCAGCAGCCACAGGGGGGGCTACAATGAGCAGTTCTTC. It is translated as CASSHRGGYNEQFF.

The rearrangement links TRBV5-1 to TRBJ1-1; the D is unclear. Trimming took 5 bases from V and 0 from J, leaving 11 bases between them. Germline V CDR1 and CDR2: SGHRS, YFSETQ. This CDR3 has 14 amino acids. The CDR3 DNA is TGCGCCAGCAGAACAGCCTTATTGAACACTGAAGCTTTCTTT. Protein product: CASRTALLNTEAFF.

This sequence joins TRBV27 and TRBJ1-1; no clear D. The germline V gene has CDR1 MNHEY and CDR2 SMNVEV (reference sequence). Trimming removed 6 bases at V and 6 bases at J, with 14 bases between. The CDR3 loop spans 13 amino acids. The CDR3 reads CASSLAGRAEAFF. The CDR3 DNA follows: TGTGCCAGCAGCTTAGCCGGGCGGGCTGAAGCTTTCTTT.

This clone turned up a few times. The CDR3 spells CASSQDRGGELFF. CDR3 in DNA: TGCGCCAGCAGCCAAGACAGGGGCGGGGAGCTGTTTTTT. The gene calls are TRBV4-1 and TRBJ2-2, with a possible D match to TRBD1 (6 bases). This CDR3 is built from 13 residues. Germline assignment: CDR1 MGHRA and CDR2 YSYEKL. V dropped 0 bases and J dropped 7 bases, with 6 bases sitting between them.

The chain is built from TRBV11-1 and TRBJ1-1; D might be TRBD1 (6 bases). V was cut by 4 bases and J by 0 bases, with 18 bases left in between. The length of the CDR3 is 17 residues. Germline V gene data show CDR1 as SGHAT and CDR2 as FQDESV (reference sequence). The chain's CDR3 is CASSSAGGARMNTEAFF. In nucleotides, the CDR3 is TGTGCCAGCAGCTCTGCGGGGGGCGCGCGGATGAACACTGAAGCTTTCTTT.

The chain recombines TRBV14 with TRBJ2-5; D is possibly TRBD1 (5 bases). The length of the CDR3 is 14 residues. V shed 2 bases and J shed 2 bases, with 9 bases lying between them. Germline CDR1 and CDR2: SGHDN and FVKESK. CDR3 sequence: CASSQWQGQETQYF. The CDR3 DNA reads TGTGCCAGCAGCCAATGGCAGGGACAAGAGACCCAGTACTTC.

The V and J genes are TRBV5-1 and TRBJ1-5; perhaps TRBD1 as D (5 bases). The CDR3 is 14 amino acids. The germline CDR1 and CDR2 sequences are SGHRS and YFSETQ. The V end was cut by 5 bases, the J end by 4 bases, with 13 bases between. DNA for the CDR3: TGCGCCAGCAGGCGGGACGGAGGAAATCAGCCCCAGCATTTT. It codes for CASRRDGGNQPQHF.